This TCR beta chain was identified during a study of identical twins. Regarding the study as a whole: The study found that models underestimated out-of-frame TCR alpha sharing in monozygotic twins. For cord blood, abundant beta clonotypes had fewer insertions, unlike memory repertoires, which showed none. The presence of invariant MAIT and iNKT cells could partly confound analyses of zero-insertion sequences.

Trimming took 0 bases from V and 4 from J, leaving 9 bases between them. The germline CDR1 and CDR2 sequences are DFQATT and SNEGSKA (reference sequence). The CDR3 is 13 amino acids. Template switching added a universal primer binding site, and final cDNA carried unique molecular identifiers. A single record per CDR3 protein comes from TCRdb applying MiXCR to the 5' RACE reads. The sample carries about 210,000 distinct CDR3 sequences, over 8% recorded once. This clonotype was detected many times. Its antigen remains unidentified. Sequencing was done on a sample of memory (CD45RO+) T cells sorted from blood. The chain has TRBV20-1 and TRBJ1-1; a possible D gene is TRBD1 (6 bases). The source of this sequence is a woman under 30 in good health. For the CDR3, the DNA is TGCAGTGCTAGAGATCTAGGGGGCACTGAAGCTTTCTTT. Its translation is CSARDLGGTEAFF.